This TCR beta chain was observed in a study of shared clonotypes between healthy human individuals. Libraries were prepared by immunoSEQ multiplex PCR; TCRdb keeps only in-frame clonotypes and omits some of them. The data show around 1.1 million clones, about 80% seen once. This clone was counted between two and nine times. There are 15 residues in the CDR3. Trimming cost V 5 bases and J 1 base; bases outside gene matches: 4. Germline CDR1 is MNHEY and CDR2 is SVGAGI. The clonotype originates from a man between 18 and 29 years old in good health. Some clones in this sample may be carry-over from other donors' samples. Sequencing was done on a sample of memory CD4+ T cells from PBMCs. The subset was: CD45RA-negative fraction. The chain has TRBV6-5 and TRBJ2-3; TRBD2 agrees at 9 bases. The CDR3 here is CASSVIAGGTDTQYF. DNA of the CDR3: TGTGCCAGCAGTGTTATAGCGGGGGGCACAGATACGCAGTATTTT.